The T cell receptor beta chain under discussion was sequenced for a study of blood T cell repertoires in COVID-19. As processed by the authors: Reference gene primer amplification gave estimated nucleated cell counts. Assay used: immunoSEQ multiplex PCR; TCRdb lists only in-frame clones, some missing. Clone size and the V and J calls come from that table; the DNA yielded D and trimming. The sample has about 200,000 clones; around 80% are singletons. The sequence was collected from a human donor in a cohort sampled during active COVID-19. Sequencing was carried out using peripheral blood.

CDR3 sequence (DNA): TGTGCCAGCACACCCCGGACTAGCGCCTACGAGCAGTACTTC. It yields the protein CASTPRTSAYEQYF. The genes are TRBV6-5 and TRBJ2-7, with 9 bases aligning to TRBD2. This CDR3 spans 14 amino acids. The germline CDR1 and CDR2 sequences are MNHEY and SVGAGI. The V segment lost 7 bases and the J segment 2 bases; nucleotides outside the gene matches: 6.